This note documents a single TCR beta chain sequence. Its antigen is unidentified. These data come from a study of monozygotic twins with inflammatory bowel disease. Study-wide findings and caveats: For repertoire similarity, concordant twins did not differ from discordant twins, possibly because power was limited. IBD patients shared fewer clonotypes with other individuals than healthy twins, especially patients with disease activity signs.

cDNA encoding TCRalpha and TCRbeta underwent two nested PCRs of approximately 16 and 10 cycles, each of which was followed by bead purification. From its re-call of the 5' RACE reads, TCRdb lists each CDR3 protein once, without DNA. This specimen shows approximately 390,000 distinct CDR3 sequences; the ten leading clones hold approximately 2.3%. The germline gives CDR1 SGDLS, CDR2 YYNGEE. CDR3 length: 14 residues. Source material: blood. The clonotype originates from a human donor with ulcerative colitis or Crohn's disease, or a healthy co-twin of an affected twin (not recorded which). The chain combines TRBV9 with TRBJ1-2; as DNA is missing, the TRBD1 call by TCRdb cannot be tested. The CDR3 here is CASSSRRGNYGYTF. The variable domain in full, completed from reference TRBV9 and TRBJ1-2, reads DSGVTQTPKHLITATGQRVTLRCSPRSGDLSVYWYQQSLDQGLQFLIQYYNGEERAKGNILERFSAQQFPDLHSELNLSSLELGDSALYFCASSSRRGNYGYTFGSGTRLTVV.